This T cell receptor (beta chain) was found in a study of CD8 T cells in Susac syndrome (dated by TCRdb to the late 2010s). In terms of the full investigation: Whether CD8+ T cell activation and differentiation in Susac syndrome was antigen driven was tested using repertoire sequencing.

RNA was extracted using the RNeasy kit, and roughly 0.5 to 1 ug of the RNA was reverse transcribed with random hexamers. The immunoSEQ multiplex PCR assay, which covers 54 Vbeta and 13 Jbeta segments, was used to amplify TCR beta CDR3 regions. To correct PCR amplification bias, a synthetic template baseline was used for both primer optimization and computational correction. Regarding the original processing steps: Reads were annotated to V, D and J genes according to IMGT and were analyzed with immunoSEQ Analyzer, with only productive sequences retained. To calculate clonality, Shannon entropy was normalized by log2 of the number of productive unique sequences and then subtracted from one. For each patient and control, public and private clones were evaluated among the 100 most prevalent clones. Clones were defined as Susac-specific if absent from the healthy and MS cohorts, from 1052 published viral clones and from other ImmuneACCESS disease sequences. TCRdb passed the public sequencing reads through fastp at Q25 and MiXCR, retaining productive beta sequences. Duplicate CDR3 protein sequences are folded into a single record with the most common DNA and genes. The V and J calls follow TCRdb's processing rather than the paper's. The sample includes about 200,000 distinct CDR3 sequences, with 95% observed a single time. The top ten clones comprise around 0.093% of the sample.

What the authors observed across the whole study: The number of individuals in the TCR sequencing and HLA analysis was recognized as being relatively small.

High-throughput TCR beta sequencing profiled peripheral blood CD8+ and CD4+ T cells from healthy donors, Susac syndrome patients and multiple sclerosis patients. The healthy donors served as controls matched for age and sex. CD8+ TEMRA cells were enriched by FACS, while bulk CD8+ and CD4+ T cells were purified by magnetic negative isolation. Blood was drawn into EDTA tubes, processed within 24 hours, and PBMCs were isolated by density gradient centrifugation. PBMCs intended for TCR sequencing were frozen in liquid nitrogen and were later thawed in a 37 degrees C water bath. The sorted or isolated CD4+, CD8+ and CD8+ TEMRA cells reached a purity of at least 90%. A remark on this clonotype: Which antigen it targets is not known. Per-nucleotide qualities are absent, and no much larger clonotype sits a single base away.

Sequencing was done on a sample of CD4+ T cells from PBMCs. The source of this sequence is a human donor in good health.

The CDR3 here reads CATSRGPQGSDTQYF. The nucleotide sequence reads as follows: TGTGCCACCAGCAGAGGCCCACAGGGCTCGGATACGCAGTATTTT. The chain employs TRBV15 and TRBJ2-3; TRBD1 might be the D gene, on 6 matching bases. Taken from the germline V gene (reference sequence), the CDR1 and CDR2 loops are LNHNV and YYDKDF. V loses 1 base, J loses 6 bases, and the germline ends lie 14 bases apart. The CDR3 numbers 15 residues from cysteine through phenylalanine. The kept DNA is CDR3 alone, 45 bases in frame from the first base.